These 14 T cell receptor beta chains came from one sample sequenced in a study of identical twins. In TCRdb, the 5' RACE reads were re-called with MiXCR into one record per CDR3 protein. The sample carries 540,000 or so distinct CDR3 sequences, approximately 20% recorded once. These records were also assigned to another study, of yellow fever vaccine responses in identical twins.

The sample was CD4+ T cells sorted from blood. The receptor set was obtained from a woman in her late teens or twenties in good health.

The chain carries TRBV20-1 and TRBJ2-7, with a weak D call TRBD2 (6 bases). Germline lookup yields CDR1 DFQATT and CDR2 SNEGSKA (reference sequence). V shed 6 bases and J shed 3 bases, with 9 bases lying between them. This CDR3 is built from 11 residues. CDR3 coding DNA: TGCAGTGCCAAGACTAGCTACGAGCAGTACTTC. Its protein is CSAKTSYEQYF.

This clonotype has more than one count but fewer than ten. The chain joins TRBV6-5 to TRBJ1-2; D is unclear. Looked up from germline, CDR1 is MNHEY and CDR2 is SVGAGI. This CDR3 is 15 amino acids long. V lost 0 bases and J lost 6, with 14 bases in between. Here the CDR3 DNA reads TGTGCCAGCAGTTACTCGGGCAGCTCGGAAAATGGCTACACCTTC. Its protein product is CASSYSGSSENGYTF.

This clonotype was counted between two and nine times. CDR3 sequence: CASSSPGQGGTYNSPLHF. The CDR3 DNA follows: TGTGCCAGCAGTTCTCCGGGACAGGGAGGGACCTATAATTCACCCCTCCACTTT. The chain couples TRBV28 to TRBJ1-6, with 9 bases aligning to TRBD1. The CDR3 runs 18 residues. CDR1 and CDR2 (germline): MDHEN, SYDVKM. Losses at the gene ends were 4 bases for V and 2 bases for J; bases not matched to a gene: 9.

J is TRBJ2-7 and V is TRBV5-1, with D possibly TRBD2 on 6 matching bases. The CDR3 extends over 13 amino acids. Germline V CDR1 and CDR2: SGHRS, YFSETQ. The V end was cut by 4 bases, the J end by 4 bases, with 12 bases between. The CDR3 DNA reads TGCGCCAGCAGCCCGACGGGGGTTTACGAGCAGTACTTC. Its protein is CASSPTGVYEQYF. Full variable domain (remainder filled in from reference TRBV5-1 and TRBJ2-7): KAGVTQTPRYLIKTRGQQVTLSCSPISGHRSVSWYQQTPGQGLQFLFEYFSETQRNKGNFPGRFSGRQFSNSRSEMNVSTLELGDSALYLCASSPTGVYEQYFGPGTRLTVT.

This clonotype was observed a handful of times. V and J are TRBV6-1 and TRBJ2-1; tentatively, D is TRBD2 (5 bases). Deletions cut 7 bases from V and 7 bases from J, with 14 bases between. This CDR3 comprises 13 residues. Germline values: CDR1 MNHNS, CDR2 SASEGT. In DNA form, the CDR3 reads TGTGCCAGCAACCCGGGGTTAGTAAATGAGCAGTTCTTC. This translates into CASNPGLVNEQFF.

This clonotype showed up just a few times. V is TRBV3-1 and J is TRBJ2-5; possibly TRBD2 for D (6 bases). There are 14 residues in the CDR3. The germline V gene encodes CDR1 LGHDT and CDR2 YNNKEL (reference sequence). V gave up 6 bases and J gave up 3 bases, with 14 bases separating them. CDR3 bases: TGTGCCAGCAGGAGAGCGGGTGGAGAAGAGACCCAGTACTTC. Translated, it gives CASRRAGGEETQYF.

Comments on this clonotype: One base away lies a much larger clone, so this may be a sequencing read error. This rearrangement joins TRBV12-3 or TRBV12-4 to TRBJ1-1, with D unresolved. The CDR3 extends over 12 amino acids. In DNA form, the CDR3 reads TGTGCCAGCAGTTTCCTGAACACTGAAGCTCTCTTT. This gives the protein CASSFLNTEALF.

This clonotype was observed a handful of times. This chain uses TRBV25-1 with TRBJ1-4; 9 bases are shared with TRBD1. With V trimmed by 1 base and J by 8 bases, 5 bases remained unmatched. This CDR3 has 15 residues. The germline gives CDR1 MGHDK, CDR2 SYGVNS. This CDR3 reads CASSEFGQGTEKLFF. The DNA of the CDR3 is TGTGCCAGCAGTGAATTTGGACAGGGGACGGAAAAACTGTTTTTT.

The chain recombines TRBV2 with TRBJ1-5; D may be TRBD1 (5 bases). Trimming cost V 4 bases and J 7 bases, with 20 bases left between them. This CDR3 comprises 16 residues. Germline-derived CDR1 and CDR2 are SNHLY and FYNNEI. CDR3 nucleotides: TGTGCCAGCAGTGGGGCTAGGGGAAGGGGCGAGCAGCCCCAGCATTTT. This encodes CASSGARGRGEQPQHF. Combining the CDR3 with reference TRBV2 and TRBJ1-5 gives the whole variable domain EPEVTQTPSHQVTQMGQEVILRCVPISNHLYFYWYRQILGQKVEFLVSFYNNEISEKSEIFDDQFSVERPDGSNFTLKIRSTKLEDSAMYFCASSGARGRGEQPQHFGDGTRLSIL.

This clonotype was observed a handful of times. V gene TRBV20-1 combines with J gene TRBJ2-7, with 12 bases matching TRBD2. V was pared by 6 bases and J by 7 bases, with 7 bases of the junction left unmatched. Per the germline V gene, CDR1 is DFQATT and CDR2 is SNEGSKA (reference sequence). The CDR3 covers 13 residues. DNA of the CDR3: TGCAGTGCGAGACTAGCGGGAGTTGAAGAGCAGTACTTC. It codes for CSARLAGVEEQYF.

This clonotype occurred a few times. This rearrangement joins TRBV20-1 to TRBJ1-2; tentative D call: TRBD1 (6 bases). The CDR3 extends over 16 amino acids. Germline lookup yields CDR1 DFQATT and CDR2 SNEGSKA (reference sequence). V was shortened by 0 bases and J by 3 bases, with 17 bases between the two germline ends. The chain's CDR3 is CSARDLGGPADYGYTF. The CDR3 DNA sequence: TGCAGTGCTAGAGATCTGGGGGGCCCGGCAGACTATGGCTACACCTTC.

There are many counts of this clonotype. The rearrangement uses TRBV24-1 and TRBJ2-1; 8 nucleotides align to TRBD1. Germline V gene data show CDR1 as KGHDR and CDR2 as SFDVKD. V shed 5 bases, J shed 4 bases, and the junction held 3 bases outside the gene matches. This CDR3 has 14 residues. CDR3 protein: CATSAGQVYNEQFF. The CDR3 DNA is TGTGCCACCAGTGCGGGACAGGTGTACAATGAGCAGTTCTTC.

The chain joins TRBV15 to TRBJ2-3, with 11 positions matching TRBD2. The CDR3 has 15 amino acids. Unmatched junction bases numbered 9, after V lost 6 bases and J lost 7 bases. Looked up from germline, CDR1 is LNHNV and CDR2 is YYDKDF (reference sequence). Written as DNA, the CDR3 is TGTGCCACCAGGACCGATAGCGGGAGGGCTAATACGCAGTATTTT. Translating it yields CATRTDSGRANTQYF.

This clonotype was found a few times. This chain joins TRBV19 and TRBJ1-5; 7 bases agree with TRBD1. Germline-derived CDR1 and CDR2 are LNHDA and SQIVND (reference sequence). The CDR3 runs 15 residues. J gave up 3 bases and V 5 bases, and 7 bases lay outside the gene matches. CDR3 bases: TGTGCCAGTAGTCCGAAGGACAGGTACAATCAGCCCCAGCATTTT. As protein: CASSPKDRYNQPQHF.